Following are 4 T cell receptor beta chains from one sample sequenced in a study of regulatory T cells in long-lasting Graves disease (dated by TCRdb to the early 2020s). Interpreted using the paper, the time point label stands for: newly diagnosed GD, antithyroid drugs for less than 3 months. RNA was extracted from PBMCs in TRIzol for both TCR sequencing and RNA sequencing. The library was prepared using multiplex PCR. For sequencing, an Illumina HiSeq 4000 was employed. To build TCR beta libraries, CDR3 regions were amplified by Arm-PCR using iRepertoire HTBI primers. TCRdb reworked the public reads: Q25 trimming with fastp, MiXCR clone assembly, productive beta chains retained. Identical CDR3 protein sequences are pooled into one entry, listed with their most common genes and DNA. Across this sample there are hundreds of thousands of distinct CDR3 sequences, with roughly 15% seen only once. The top ten clones comprise around 11% of the sample.

This same sample was also part of a study on T cells in Graves' hyperthyroidism and ophthalmopathy.

The source was peripheral blood mononuclear cells (PBMCs), collected at new diagnosis, from a patient treated with antithyroid drugs. The receptors originated from a man aged 18-30 years with Graves disease. Donor details come from another sample of the same person, matched by shared clones.

The V call is TRBV10-3, the J call TRBJ2-3, with TRBD2 identical over 9 bases. This CDR3 has 16 amino acids. Germline V gene lookup returns CDR1 ENHRY and CDR2 SYGVKD. V lost 4 bases to trimming and J lost 0 bases; unmatched junction nucleotides: 5. CDR3 sequence: CAISVISGSSTDTQYF. Here the CDR3 DNA reads TGTGCCATCAGTGTTATTAGCGGGAGTAGCACAGATACGCAGTATTTT.

There are a few counts of this clonotype. The genes are TRBV6-1 and TRBJ2-6; 7 bases are shared with TRBD2. The CDR3 totals 16 residues. Germline V gene lookup returns CDR1 MNHNS and CDR2 SASEGT. V dropped 6 bases and J dropped 2; count of bases not matched to a gene: 7. CDR3 sequence: CASRVAGDTGANVLTF. CDR3 nucleotides: TGTGCCAGCAGAGTCGCGGGGGATACTGGGGCCAACGTCCTGACTTTC.

This clonotype was counted at least ten times. The chain is built from TRBV20-1 and TRBJ2-3; TRBD2 aligns across 10 bases. In germline, CDR1 is DFQATT, CDR2 SNEGSKA (reference sequence). The CDR3 totals 15 residues. V trimming: 6 bases; J trimming: 0 bases; junction bases outside the gene matches: 6. As DNA, the CDR3 is TGCAGTGCCGATGGACTAGCGGAAAGCACAGATACGCAGTATTTT. Its protein is CSADGLAESTDTQYF.

This clonotype was counted a few times. V is TRBV5-1 and J is TRBJ2-3; the match to TRBD2 covers 8 bases. J gave up 3 bases and V 3 bases, and 12 bases lay outside the gene matches. The CDR3 runs to 17 residues. Germline V CDR1 and CDR2: SGHRS, YFSETQ. The CDR3 sequence is CASSSGAGTSRTDTQYF. For the CDR3, the DNA is TGCGCCAGCAGCTCCGGGGCCGGGACTAGTAGGACAGATACGCAGTATTTT.